The 8 T cell receptor beta chains reported below all come from one sample, sequenced in a study of CD8 T cells in ankylosing spondylitis. TCRdb called the 5' RACE reads again in MiXCR, with one record for every CDR3 protein. Seen here are fewer than 550,000 distinct CDR3 sequences, roughly 5.2% observed once, and the top ten hold around 3.5%. Their antigens are not known. Points from the study as a whole: A TCR beta motif made of about 8 highly homologous variants seemed typical of ankylosing spondylitis blood.

The material sequenced was blood, either unsorted or a sorted T cell fraction (not recorded which). Receptor source: a male donor with ankylosing spondylitis.

This clonotype was counted at least ten times. This chain connects TRBV7-2 to TRBJ2-7; TRBD1 aligns across 7 bases. The junction had 14 bases not matched to a gene; V was cut back by 6 bases and J by 6 bases. Germline loops: CDR1 SGHTA, CDR2 FQGNSA. The CDR3 totals 15 residues. The CDR3 coding sequence is TGTGCCAGCAGTGAAACCGGGACAGCCCGACGCGAGCAGTACTTC. It yields the protein CASSETGTARREQYF.

This chain links TRBV18 with TRBJ2-3; D is unclear. The germline gives CDR1 KGHSH, CDR2 LQKENI. The ends were cut back, 6 bases at V and 6 bases at J, with 10 bases in the middle. The CDR3 runs to 12 residues. The CDR3, as DNA: TGTGCCAGCTCGGGCCCGCAGGATACGCAGTATTTT. Translated, it gives CASSGPQDTQYF.

At least ten counts were recorded for this clonotype. The chain links TRBV20-1 to TRBJ2-1; D not certain. The V end lost 1 base, the J end lost 0 bases, and 7 bases lay between the germline ends. The CDR3 sequence is 14 residues long. Per the germline V gene, CDR1 is DFQATT and CDR2 is SNEGSKA (reference sequence). In nucleotides, the CDR3 is TGCAGTGCTAGAGTGAGGAGCTCCTACAATGAGCAGTTCTTC. Translated, it gives CSARVRSSYNEQFF.

This clonotype was seen many times. The V call is TRBV29-1, the J call TRBJ1-2, with TRBD1 as a possible D gene (6 bases). CDR3 length: 12 amino acids. V shed 6 bases and J shed 5 bases, with 13 bases lying between them. CDR1 and CDR2 from the germline V gene are SQVTM and ANQGSEA. The CDR3 loop is CSVTGQTYGYTF. CDR3 nucleotide sequence: TGCAGCGTCACAGGACAGACATATGGCTACACCTTC.

In its sample, this clonotype was seen many times. V is TRBV5-1 and J is TRBJ1-2; TRBD1 aligns across 8 bases. Germline lookup yields CDR1 SGHRS and CDR2 YFSETQ. CDR3 length equals 15 residues. Losses at the gene ends were 0 bases for V and 4 bases for J; bases not matched to a gene: 5. For the CDR3, the DNA is TGCGCCAGCAGCTTGGACGGACAGGGCGGCTATGGCTACACCTTC. Translating gives CASSLDGQGGYGYTF.

The sample holds many counts of this clonotype. CDR3 sequence reads: CASSLGRQTIPTEAFF. CDR3 DNA sequence: TGTGCCAGCAGCTTAGGAAGGCAGACTATCCCCACTGAAGCTTTCTTT. The chain carries TRBV11-2 and TRBJ1-1; D gene uncertain. Looked up from germline, CDR1 is SGHAT and CDR2 is FQNNGV. The CDR3 spans 16 residues. V was clipped by 1 base and J by 4 bases, with 16 bases between them.

This clonotype was seen ten or more times. The chain joins TRBV4-3 to TRBJ2-3; 16 nucleotides agree with TRBD2. Germline CDR1 and CDR2: LGHNA and YSLEER. Trimming at V came to 0 bases and at J to 8 bases, leaving 8 bases not matched to a gene. The CDR3 has 18 amino acids. CDR3 nucleotides: TGCGCCAGCAGCCAAGATTGGGGACTAGCGGGGGGGCGAGGTACGCAGTATTTT. It translates to CASSQDWGLAGGRGTQYF.

There are many counts of this clonotype. The rearrangement joins TRBV20-1 to TRBJ2-3; perhaps TRBD1 as D (5 bases). This CDR3 comprises 13 residues. V shed 2 bases and J shed 5 bases, with 11 bases lying between them. In germline, CDR1 is DFQATT, CDR2 SNEGSKA (reference sequence). CDR3 DNA sequence: TGCAGTGCTAGAAGGGGTGTGGTAGATACGCAGTATTTT. It is translated as CSARRGVVDTQYF.